This note documents a single T cell receptor beta chain sequence. The antigen remains undetermined. Blood samples were obtained at baseline, cycle 4 day 1, and cycle 7 day 1. The V gene's germline CDR1 is MNHEY and CDR2 SMNVEV (reference sequence). The CDR3 has 13 residues. V was trimmed by 5 bases and J by 5 bases, leaving 12 bases between them. The sample belongs to a study of OX40 agonist ivuxolimab in advanced cancers. Study results and caveats: There were, on average, more expanded clones in CD8+ T cells than in CD4+.

Sequencing used immunoSEQ multiplex PCR; TCRdb keeps in-frame clones, though not all of them. This sample has roughly 11,000 clones, with approximately 80% found just once. Sample: CD4+ or CD8+ T cells sorted from blood, taken in a trial of the OX40 agonist ivuxolimab. The receptor was isolated from an adult with an advanced solid tumor such as melanoma, head and neck, liver or kidney cancer. V and J are TRBV27 and TRBJ2-5; D is uncertain. CDR3 bases: TGTGCCAGCAGTACCCTTGTCCAGGAGACCCAGTACTTC. Translating it yields CASSTLVQETQYF.